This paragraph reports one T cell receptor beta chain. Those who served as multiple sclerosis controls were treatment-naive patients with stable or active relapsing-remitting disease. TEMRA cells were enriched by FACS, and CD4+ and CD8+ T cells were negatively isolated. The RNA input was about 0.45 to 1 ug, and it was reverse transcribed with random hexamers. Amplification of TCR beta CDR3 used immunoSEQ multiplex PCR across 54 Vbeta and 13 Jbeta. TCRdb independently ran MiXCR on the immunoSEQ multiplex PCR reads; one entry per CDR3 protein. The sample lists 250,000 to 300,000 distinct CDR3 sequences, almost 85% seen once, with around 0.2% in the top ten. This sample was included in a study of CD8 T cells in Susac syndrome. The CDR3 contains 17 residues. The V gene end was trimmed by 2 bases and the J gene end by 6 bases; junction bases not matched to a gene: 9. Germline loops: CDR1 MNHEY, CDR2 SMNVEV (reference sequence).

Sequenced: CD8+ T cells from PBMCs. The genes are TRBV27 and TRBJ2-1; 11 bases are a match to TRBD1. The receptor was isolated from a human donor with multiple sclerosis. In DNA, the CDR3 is TGTGCCAGCAGTTTAATGTCTGGACAGGGGGCTGTCAATGAGCAGTTCTTC. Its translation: CASSLMSGQGAVNEQFF.